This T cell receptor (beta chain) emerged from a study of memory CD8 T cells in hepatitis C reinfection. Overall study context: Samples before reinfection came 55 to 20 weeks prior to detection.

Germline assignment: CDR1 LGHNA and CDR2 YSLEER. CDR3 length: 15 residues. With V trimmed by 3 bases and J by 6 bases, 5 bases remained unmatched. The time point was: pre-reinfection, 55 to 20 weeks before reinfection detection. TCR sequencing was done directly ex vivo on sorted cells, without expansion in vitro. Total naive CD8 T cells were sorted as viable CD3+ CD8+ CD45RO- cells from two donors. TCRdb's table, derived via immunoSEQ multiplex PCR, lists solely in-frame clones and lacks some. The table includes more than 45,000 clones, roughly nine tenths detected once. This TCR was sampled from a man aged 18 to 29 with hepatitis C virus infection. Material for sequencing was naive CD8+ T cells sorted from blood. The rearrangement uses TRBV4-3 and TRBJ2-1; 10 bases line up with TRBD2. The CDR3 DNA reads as TGCGCCAGCAGCCAGAGGCTAGCGGGGGCCAATGAGCAGTTCTTC. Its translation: CASSQRLAGANEQFF.